The clone carrying this T cell receptor (beta chain) was counted at least ten times. MiXCR, run by TCRdb on the RT-PCR reads, gives a single entry per CDR3 protein. This repertoire shows tens of thousands of distinct CDR3 sequences, approximately 5.2% found once; its top ten account for roughly 2.5%. These data come from a study of patients and donors after allogeneic stem cell transplantation. V was pared by 6 bases and J by 5 bases, with 14 bases between. This CDR3 region has 14 residues. Sequenced material: blood, either unsorted or a sorted T cell fraction (not recorded which). This receptor was taken from a human donor who was either an allogeneic HSCT recipient or a stem cell or donor lymphocyte infusion donor (not recorded which). It is not recorded whose cells these are; they may come from a transplant donor. V gene TRBV12-3 or TRBV12-4 combines with J gene TRBJ1-5, with D perhaps TRBD1 (6 bases). The CDR3 spells CASSPQGRDQPQHF. The CDR3 DNA is TGTGCCAGCAGCCCACAGGGAAGGGATCAGCCCCAGCATTTT.